The T cell receptor beta chain under discussion was sequenced for a study of response to subunit inactivated influenza vaccine. This clonotype was detected many times. Its antigen is not known. Study-level results: Each seasonal flu vaccination may recruit only limited new T cells, authors suggested.

V lost 8 bases, J lost 5 bases, and 10 bases lay in between. The germline gives CDR1 ENHRY, CDR2 SYGVKD. This CDR3 comprises 11 residues. One entry per CDR3 protein, called by TCRdb with MiXCR from the RT-PCR reads. This table has 650,000 to 800,000 distinct CDR3 sequences, about 18% appearing once. The TCR was taken from a man aged 50-60 years who received an inactivated influenza vaccine. The sequencing used PBMCs from blood, collected around 5 days after vaccination. J is TRBJ2-7 and V is TRBV10-3; a weak D match, TRBD1 (5 bases). The CDR3 DNA is TGTGCCATCGGGGCTAGTAACGAGCAGTACTTC. Translation: CAIGASNEQYF.